The 24 T cell receptor beta chains given below trace back to one sample, sequenced in a study of T cell responses to AZD1222 COVID-19 vaccine. Here immunoSEQ multiplex PCR was the method, and the copy in TCRdb shows in-frame clones only, minus some. The profile shows about 190,000 clones, around 86% of them singletons. Sample: peripheral blood, taken on day 0 of MenACWY control vaccination. Receptors were obtained from an adult in good health.

A single count supports this clone. The rearrangement links TRBV28 to TRBJ2-3; possibly TRBD1 for D (6 bases). The germline gives CDR1 MDHEN, CDR2 SYDVKM. The CDR3 consists of 14 residues. V was cut by 5 bases and J by 4 bases, with 13 bases left in between. CDR3 amino acids: CASSRPDRSDTQYF. The DNA of the CDR3 is TGTGCCAGCAGTCGCCCGGACAGATCAGATACGCAGTATTTT.

This chain uses TRBV5-6 with TRBJ2-1; D not certain. The V gene's germline CDR1 is SGHDT and CDR2 YYEEEE. V lost 1 base and J lost 4, with 6 bases in between. This CDR3 has 13 residues. Written as DNA, the CDR3 is TGTGCCAGCAGCTTGCGTCGGTACAATGAGCAGTTCTTC. Its translation: CASSLRRYNEQFF.

The genes are TRBV28 and TRBJ2-7; 11 nucleotides line up with TRBD1. V was pared by 3 bases and J by 7 bases, with 5 bases of the junction left unmatched. This CDR3 has 14 residues. CDR1 MDHEN and CDR2 SYDVKM come from the germline V gene. The chain's CDR3 is CASSFADRGREQYF. The DNA of the CDR3 is TGTGCCAGCAGTTTTGCGGACAGGGGGCGTGAGCAGTACTTC.

In its sample, this clone was seen a few times. The V and J genes are TRBV7-2 and TRBJ2-7; TRBD1 matches at 10 bases. The trim removed 5 bases at V and 0 bases at J, leaving 7 bases unmatched. Germline V lookup: CDR1 SGHTA, CDR2 FQGNSA. This CDR3 contains 16 residues. CDR3 amino acids: CASSPRTGGSSYEQYF. The CDR3 DNA sequence: TGTGCCAGCAGCCCAAGGACAGGGGGGAGCTCCTACGAGCAGTACTTC. The whole variable domain, remainder taken from reference TRBV7-2 and TRBJ2-7, is GAGVSQSPSNKVTEKGKDVELRCDPISGHTALYWYRQSLGQGLEFLIYFQGNSAPDKSGLPSDRFSAERTGGSVSTLTIQRTQQEDSAVYLCASSPRTGGSSYEQYFGPGTRLTVT.

The rearrangement uses TRBV19 and TRBJ2-1; D is perhaps TRBD1 (7 bases). V was clipped by 7 bases and J by 3 bases, with 13 bases between them. Germline loops: CDR1 LNHDA, CDR2 SQIVND (reference sequence). The CDR3 length is 14 residues. CDR3 coding DNA: TGTGCCAGTATGCGGGACAGTGACTACAATGAGCAGTTCTTC. Its protein is CASMRDSDYNEQFF.

This clone showed up just once. V gene TRBV14 combines with J gene TRBJ2-1; TRBD2 matches at 11 bases. The CDR3 totals 17 residues. Germline V gene data show CDR1 as SGHDN and CDR2 as FVKESK. V gave up 2 bases and J gave up 4 bases; unmatched junction bases: 7. This CDR3 reads CASSQRKTSGSYNEQFF. In nucleotides, the CDR3 is TGTGCCAGCAGCCAACGAAAAACTAGCGGGAGTTACAATGAGCAGTTCTTC.

CDR3 coding DNA: TGTGCCAGTACCGGGACTAGAAACACCGGGGAGCTGTTTTTT. Translation gives CASTGTRNTGELFF. The chain links TRBV25-1 to TRBJ2-2, with 8 bases lining up with TRBD2. V trimming: 9 bases; J trimming: 2 bases; junction bases outside the gene matches: 5. CDR3 length: 14 amino acids. Germline CDR1 and CDR2: MGHDK and SYGVNS.

V and J are TRBV3-1 (or the pseudogene TRBV3-2) and TRBJ1-6; perhaps TRBD1 as D (6 bases). The CDR3 covers 19 residues. Germline lookup yields CDR1 LGHDT and CDR2 YNNKEL (reference sequence). Trimming removed 1 base from V and 9 bases from J, with 25 bases in between. The CDR3 coding sequence is TGTGCCAGCAGCCAAGGGGTGGGGGGCCCCAAGCTTAGGCCTTCACCCCTCCACTTT. This codes for CASSQGVGGPKLRPSPLHF.

V is TRBV6-5 and J is TRBJ2-1, with no clear D. V was shortened by 11 bases and J by 6 bases, with 20 bases between the two germline ends. This CDR3 region has 14 residues. Per the germline V gene, CDR1 is MNHEY and CDR2 is SVGAGI. The CDR3 DNA is TGTGCCCGACTCACTCCCGGGCAGGCCAATGAGCAGTTCTTC. Translating it yields CARLTPGQANEQFF.

CDR3 loop: CASRKGQDPRWGYTF. CDR3 in DNA: TGTGCCAGCAGGAAGGGACAGGACCCGCGGTGGGGCTACACCTTC. The V gene is TRBV27, the J gene TRBJ1-2; 8 bases fit TRBD1. This CDR3 contains 15 residues. In germline, CDR1 is MNHEY, CDR2 SMNVEV (reference sequence). V lost 6 bases, J lost 8 bases, and 14 bases stayed unmatched.

The CDR3: CASSLSRGVYNEQFF. The CDR3 DNA reads as TGTGCCAGCAGTTTATCCAGGGGGGTATACAATGAGCAGTTCTTC. The chain links TRBV27 to TRBJ2-1, with D possibly matching TRBD1 (7 bases). The CDR3 runs 15 residues. Germline V lookup: CDR1 MNHEY, CDR2 SMNVEV (reference sequence). V dropped 0 bases and J dropped 4 bases, with 10 bases sitting between them.

The genes are TRBV6-5 and TRBJ2-5; the D call may be TRBD1 or TRBD2 (5 bases each). The V end lost 6 bases, the J end lost 0 bases, and 8 bases lay between the germline ends. The germline CDR1 and CDR2 sequences are MNHEY and SVGAGI. CDR3 length equals 13 residues. CDR3 DNA sequence: TGTGCCAGCAGCCCGGGACACCAAGAGACCCAGTACTTC. Residues: CASSPGHQETQYF.

The rearrangement uses TRBV2 and TRBJ2-1; D not certain. V was pared by 2 bases and J by 0 bases, with 11 bases between. CDR1 is SNHLY and CDR2 is FYNNEI in the germline V gene. The CDR3 consists of 16 residues. CDR3: CASSEPRRSSYNEQFF. For the CDR3, the DNA is TGTGCCAGCAGTGAACCCCGACGGAGCTCCTACAATGAGCAGTTCTTC.

The rearrangement joins TRBV18 to TRBJ1-5; 8 nucleotides agree with TRBD1. The CDR3 sequence is 17 residues long. From germline, CDR1 is KGHSH and CDR2 LQKENI. The V gene end was trimmed by 0 bases and the J gene end by 6 bases; junction bases not matched to a gene: 10. The CDR3 DNA follows: TGTGCCAGCTCACCACCGGGACAGGACCGACGGCTTCAGCCCCAGCATTTT. Translated, it gives CASSPPGQDRRLQPQHF.

The rearrangement links TRBV7-9 to TRBJ2-2, with unresolved D. The CDR3 extends over 12 amino acids. Germline lookup yields CDR1 SEHNR and CDR2 FQNEAQ (reference sequence). Trimming left V 6 bases short and J 5 bases short, with 7 bases between. CDR3 residues: CASRSVTGELFF. In DNA form, the CDR3 reads TGTGCCAGCAGGAGTGTAACCGGGGAGCTGTTTTTT.

V gene TRBV23-1 combines with J gene TRBJ2-2; 7 bases map to TRBD1. TRBV23-1 is known as an ORF, though its function is uncertain. V shed 6 bases, J shed 0 bases, and the junction held 7 bases outside the gene matches. This CDR3 is built from 16 residues. CDR3 sequence: CASRNRDSPNTGELFF. As DNA, the CDR3 is TGCGCCAGCAGAAACCGGGACAGCCCGAACACCGGGGAGCTGTTTTTT.

This chain uses TRBV6-5 with TRBJ2-7; 9 positions match TRBD1. This CDR3 has 16 amino acids. V shed 2 bases and J 5 bases; nucleotides not matched to a gene: 10. CDR1 and CDR2 (germline): MNHEY, SVGAGI. CDR3 residues: CASSYQPGQGEDEQYF. CDR3 coding DNA: TGTGCCAGCAGTTACCAGCCGGGACAGGGTGAGGACGAGCAGTACTTC.

The chain has TRBV11-2 and TRBJ1-2; TRBD1 agrees at 9 bases. Germline V gives CDR1 SGHAT, CDR2 FQNNGV. The CDR3 contains 15 residues. The V gene end was trimmed by 1 base and the J gene end by 6 bases; junction bases not matched to a gene: 6. CDR3 nucleotides: TGTGCCAGCAGCTTAGCCCGGGACAGGGCTCATGGCTACACCTTC. Its translation is CASSLARDRAHGYTF.

The chain uses TRBV18 and TRBJ1-3; D call uncertain. Trimming left V 1 base short and J 8 bases short, with 15 bases between. The CDR3 length is 15 residues. CDR1 is KGHSH and CDR2 is LQKENI in the germline V gene. CDR3 region: CASSPLGDTGDTIYF. As DNA, the CDR3 is TGTGCCAGCTCACCACTAGGAGACACTGGGGACACCATATATTTT.

This clone was recorded a few times. The gene calls are TRBV5-1 and TRBJ2-5; 10 bases line up with TRBD1. V shed 4 bases and J 2 bases; nucleotides not matched to a gene: 2. Looked up from germline, CDR1 is SGHRS and CDR2 is YFSETQ. This CDR3 is 14 amino acids long. The CDR3 sequence is CASSPGQGQETQYF. CDR3 sequence (DNA): TGCGCCAGCAGCCCGGGACAGGGGCAAGAGACCCAGTACTTC.

The V call is TRBV28, the J call TRBJ2-2; TRBD2 aligns across 8 bases. Unmatched junction bases numbered 7, after V lost 7 bases and J lost 0 bases. The CDR3 length is 16 residues. CDR1 MDHEN and CDR2 SYDVKM come from the germline V gene. This chain's CDR3 is CASTPSGGANTGELFF. The CDR3 DNA is TGTGCCAGCACCCCCTCGGGGGGGGCGAACACCGGGGAGCTGTTTTTT.

This chain connects TRBV27 to TRBJ1-1; TRBD1 aligns across 8 bases. The CDR3 is 15 residues long. Germline trimming cut 3 bases from V and 1 base from J; bases unmatched to any gene: 4. Germline V gene sequence: CDR1 MNHEY, CDR2 SMNVEV (reference sequence). This CDR3 reads CASSFWTGSNTEAFF. The CDR3 nucleotides are TGTGCCAGCAGTTTTTGGACAGGGTCGAACACTGAAGCTTTCTTT.

In its sample, this clone was seen once. V gene TRBV28 combines with J gene TRBJ2-7, with D possibly being TRBD2 (5 bases). The CDR3 covers 15 residues. The V and J ends lost 4 bases and 6 bases respectively, with 19 bases between them. Germline-derived CDR1 and CDR2 are MDHEN and SYDVKM. CDR3 loop: CASSSPLWENREQYF. In nucleotides, the CDR3 is TGTGCCAGCAGTTCCCCCCTCTGGGAGAACCGCGAGCAGTACTTC. The complete variable domain, with remaining parts taken from reference TRBV28 and TRBJ2-7, reads DVKVTQSSRYLVKRTGEKVFLECVQDMDHENMFWYRQDPGLGLRLIYFSYDVKMKEKGDIPEGYSVSREKKERFSLILESASTNQTSMYLCASSSPLWENREQYFGPGTRLTVT.

The V call is TRBV28, the J call TRBJ1-6; no clear D gene. Germline CDR1 MDHEN, CDR2 SYDVKM. There are 17 residues in the CDR3. V gave up 2 bases and J gave up 10 bases, with 21 bases separating them. CDR3 sequence: CASSLIPRSEMGSPLHF. CDR3 nucleotide sequence: TGTGCCAGCAGTTTAATACCCCGTAGCGAGATGGGGTCACCCCTCCACTTT.